These T cell receptor beta chains were read from a single sample in a study of T cell responses to AZD1222 COVID-19 vaccine. Generated by immunoSEQ multiplex PCR, the TCRdb table keeps only in-frame clones and is missing some. The sample shows around 100,000 clones, around nine tenths of them seen only once. The starting material was peripheral blood, obtained 28 days after the second AZD1222 dose. The receptors derive from an adult who received the AZD1222 COVID-19 vaccine. Both conserved end residues are part of each CDR3. Fields, in order: D gene, J gene, V gene, clone size, CDR3 DNA, CDR3 protein. D genes are given only for firm matches. Only part of the rows carry a size: once, few, many, or a class if the clone is expanded.

d_gene: NA
j_gene: TRBJ2-7
v_gene: TRBV5-4
abundance: NA
CDR3nt: TGTGCCAGCAGCCCGCGCCCGGGGGATCCCTACGAGCAGTACTTC
CDR3aa: CASSPRPGDPYEQYF

d_gene: NA
j_gene: TRBJ2-7
v_gene: TRBV24-1
abundance: NA
CDR3nt: TGTGCCACCAGTGACCCAGGGCATACCTACGAGCAGTACTTC
CDR3aa: CATSDPGHTYEQYF

d_gene: NA
j_gene: TRBJ1-1
v_gene: TRBV2
abundance: NA
CDR3nt: TGTGCCAGCAGTGTCAGGCGCATGAACACTGAAGCTTTCTTT
CDR3aa: CASSVRRMNTEAFF

d_gene: NA
j_gene: TRBJ2-3
v_gene: TRBV20-1
abundance: NA
CDR3nt: TGCAGTGCTAGTGGAGATACGCAGTATTTT
CDR3aa: CSASGDTQYF

d_gene: NA
j_gene: TRBJ1-5
v_gene: TRBV10-3
abundance: NA
CDR3nt: TGTGCCATCAGTGAGCGGGGGTCCCCCAATCAGCCCCAGCATTTT
CDR3aa: CAISERGSPNQPQHF

d_gene: TRBD1
j_gene: TRBJ2-7
v_gene: TRBV18
abundance: NA
CDR3nt: TGTGCCAGCTCACCCCGAACCGGGACAGGAAATTACGAGCAGTACTTC
CDR3aa: CASSPRTGTGNYEQYF

d_gene: NA
j_gene: TRBJ2-6
v_gene: TRBV2
abundance: few
CDR3nt: TGTGCCAGCAGTGCCGGGCTAGCCAACGTCCTGACTTTC
CDR3aa: CASSAGLANVLTF

d_gene: NA
j_gene: TRBJ2-7
v_gene: TRBV18
abundance: NA
CDR3nt: TGTGCCAGCTCACCCCAGGGAGCCGGCGAGCAGTACTTC
CDR3aa: CASSPQGAGEQYF

d_gene: NA
j_gene: TRBJ1-2
v_gene: TRBV18
abundance: few
CDR3nt: TGTGCCAGCTCACCAATGTCACGAGACTATGGCTACACCTTC
CDR3aa: CASSPMSRDYGYTF

d_gene: NA
j_gene: TRBJ1-1
v_gene: TRBV4-1
abundance: NA
CDR3nt: TGCGCCAGCAGCCAGGTTCCGAGGATTCGAGAAGCTTTCTTT
CDR3aa: CASSQVPRIREAFF

d_gene: NA
j_gene: TRBJ1-6
v_gene: TRBV28
abundance: NA
CDR3nt: TGTGCCAGCAGTTTAATGCAGGGCAATTCACCCCTCCACTTT
CDR3aa: CASSLMQGNSPLHF

d_gene: TRBD1
j_gene: TRBJ2-7
v_gene: TRBV15
abundance: few
CDR3nt: TGTGCCACCAGCAGACATCCGGGACAGGGGATAACCTACGAGCAGTACTTC
CDR3aa: CATSRHPGQGITYEQYF

d_gene: TRBD2
j_gene: TRBJ2-3
v_gene: TRBV9
abundance: NA
CDR3nt: TGTGCCAGCAGCATACTAGCGGTCGGGCGCACAGATACGCAGTATTTT
CDR3aa: CASSILAVGRTDTQYF

d_gene: NA
j_gene: TRBJ1-2
v_gene: TRBV7-9
abundance: NA
CDR3nt: TGTGCCAGCAGCCGTGGGTTGATTGGGGAGGGTTCCTATGGCTACACCTTC
CDR3aa: CASSRGLIGEGSYGYTF

d_gene: TRBD2
j_gene: TRBJ2-1
v_gene: TRBV18
abundance: once
CDR3nt: TGTGCCAGCTCACCACCGGTCCGACTAGCGGGAGGGCTGGGCTATGAGCAGTTCTTC
CDR3aa: CASSPPVRLAGGLGYEQFF

d_gene: TRBD1
j_gene: TRBJ1-4
v_gene: TRBV3-1/TRBV3-2
abundance: NA
CDR3nt: TGTGCCAGCAGCCCTTACAGGGGGACTAATGAAAAACTGTTTTTT
CDR3aa: CASSPYRGTNEKLFF

d_gene: NA
j_gene: TRBJ2-6
v_gene: TRBV10-2
abundance: NA
CDR3nt: TGCGCCAGCAGCCCAAGGGATGGACAGTCTAGCTCTGGGGCCAACGTCCTGACTTTC
CDR3aa: CASSPRDGQSSSGANVLTF

d_gene: TRBD1
j_gene: TRBJ2-5
v_gene: TRBV11-2
abundance: few
CDR3nt: TGTGCCAGCAGCTCAACGGGACAGTATGAGACCCAGTACTTC
CDR3aa: CASSSTGQYETQYF

d_gene: NA
j_gene: TRBJ1-1
v_gene: TRBV4-2
abundance: NA
CDR3nt: TGTGCCAGCAGCCAAGAGGGTGCGGGACAAGCTGAAGCTTTCTTT
CDR3aa: CASSQEGAGQAEAFF

d_gene: TRBD2
j_gene: TRBJ2-7
v_gene: TRBV28
abundance: NA
CDR3nt: TGTGCCAGCAGTTTTCCGGGACTAGCGGGAACGTCCGACGAGCAGTACTTC
CDR3aa: CASSFPGLAGTSDEQYF

d_gene: TRBD1
j_gene: TRBJ1-2
v_gene: TRBV27
abundance: NA
CDR3nt: TGTGCCAGCAGTTTATGGAAGGGGGCGGACTATGGCTACACCTTC
CDR3aa: CASSLWKGADYGYTF

d_gene: TRBD2
j_gene: TRBJ2-1
v_gene: TRBV7-3
abundance: NA
CDR3nt: TGTGCCAGCAGCTTAAGGTCTAGCGGGAGGGTAACCTACAATGAGCAGTTCTTC
CDR3aa: CASSLRSSGRVTYNEQFF

d_gene: TRBD1
j_gene: TRBJ1-6
v_gene: TRBV28
abundance: NA
CDR3nt: TGTGCCAGCAGAACAGGACAGGGGTTTGTTTATAATTCACCCCTCCACTTT
CDR3aa: CASRTGQGFVYNSPLHF

d_gene: TRBD2
j_gene: TRBJ2-7
v_gene: TRBV30
abundance: once
CDR3nt: TGTGCCTGGATGAGGGGGGCTAGCGGGGTAGCCTACGAGCAGTACTTC
CDR3aa: CAWMRGASGVAYEQYF

d_gene: TRBD2
j_gene: TRBJ2-3
v_gene: TRBV7-9
abundance: NA
CDR3nt: TGTGCCAGCAGCTTACCGGGACTAGCGGGACGCACAGATACGCAGTATTTT
CDR3aa: CASSLPGLAGRTDTQYF

d_gene: NA
j_gene: TRBJ2-6
v_gene: TRBV6-2/TRBV6-3
abundance: NA
CDR3nt: TGTGCCAGCAGCCCGACGAACTCTGGGGCCAACGTCCTGACTTTC
CDR3aa: CASSPTNSGANVLTF

d_gene: TRBD1
j_gene: TRBJ1-3
v_gene: TRBV5-4
abundance: NA
CDR3nt: TGTGCCAGCAGCTTGGAGGGGGCTAGGGGAAACACCATATATTTT
CDR3aa: CASSLEGARGNTIYF

d_gene: NA
j_gene: TRBJ1-5
v_gene: TRBV10-3
abundance: once
CDR3nt: TGTGCCATCAGTGGGTCGCGGGGCGAGCCCCAGCATTTT
CDR3aa: CAISGSRGEPQHF

d_gene: NA
j_gene: TRBJ2-3
v_gene: TRBV15
abundance: NA
CDR3nt: TGTGCCACCAGCAGGGACCCGGTGGCAGATACGCAGTATTTT
CDR3aa: CATSRDPVADTQYF

d_gene: TRBD2
j_gene: TRBJ2-3
v_gene: TRBV7-3
abundance: NA
CDR3nt: TGTGCCAGCAGCTTACCTAGCGGGAGGGCCAGTACAGATACGCAGTATTTT
CDR3aa: CASSLPSGRASTDTQYF

d_gene: NA
j_gene: TRBJ2-5
v_gene: TRBV13
abundance: NA
CDR3nt: TGTGCCAGCAGCCCCAACGGAGAGACCCAGTACTTC
CDR3aa: CASSPNGETQYF

d_gene: TRBD2
j_gene: TRBJ2-1
v_gene: TRBV10-1
abundance: NA
CDR3nt: TGCGCCAGCAGTGGCGGGGGAGTGGGCAATGAGCAGTTCTTC
CDR3aa: CASSGGGVGNEQFF

d_gene: TRBD1
j_gene: TRBJ2-2
v_gene: TRBV2
abundance: NA
CDR3nt: TGTGCCATCGACTTGGGACAGGTTACCAACACCGGGGAGCTGTTTTTT
CDR3aa: CAIDLGQVTNTGELFF

d_gene: TRBD1
j_gene: TRBJ2-7
v_gene: TRBV27
abundance: NA
CDR3nt: TGTGCCAGCAGTTTAGGGGACAGGGATATACACGAGCAGTACTTC
CDR3aa: CASSLGDRDIHEQYF

d_gene: NA
j_gene: TRBJ1-1
v_gene: TRBV6-4
abundance: NA
CDR3nt: TGTGCCAGCAGTGATGGGGAGAACACTGAAGCTTTCTTT
CDR3aa: CASSDGENTEAFF

d_gene: TRBD1
j_gene: TRBJ1-1
v_gene: TRBV18
abundance: NA
CDR3nt: TGTGCCAGCTCACGAATTCCGGGACAGGGAAACACTGAAGCTTTCTTT
CDR3aa: CASSRIPGQGNTEAFF

d_gene: NA
j_gene: TRBJ2-5
v_gene: TRBV2
abundance: NA
CDR3nt: TGTGCCAGCAGTGAAGCGCTCTGGCTAGGGGAGGAGGAGACCCAGTACTTC
CDR3aa: CASSEALWLGEEETQYF